This T cell receptor (beta chain) appears in the sequencing data of a study of blood T cell repertoires in COVID-19. Study background: Italy, Spain and the United States were the sources of the convalescent and acute COVID-19 samples.

V lost 0 bases, J lost 5 bases, and 6 bases lay in between. This CDR3 contains 14 residues. Looked up from germline, CDR1 is SGHNT and CDR2 is YYREEE (reference sequence). Here immunoSEQ multiplex PCR was the method, and the copy in TCRdb shows in-frame clones only, minus some. The table records about 160,000 clones, roughly 84% of them present only once. This clonotype originated in a man aged 35-49 years with acute or convalescent COVID-19. The sample consisted of peripheral blood. The chain combines TRBV5-4 with TRBJ1-6; D call uncertain. The CDR3 DNA is TGTGCCAGCAGCTTGGACGGGAATAATTCACCCCTCCACTTT. Translating gives CASSLDGNNSPLHF.